This T cell receptor beta chain was sequenced during a study of T cell changes during pregnancy in multiple sclerosis. Germline V gene sequence: CDR1 MNHEY, CDR2 SMNVEV (reference sequence). There are 15 residues in the CDR3. V gave up 0 bases and J gave up 4 bases, with 10 bases separating them. This clone has just one count. Sequencing was performed with immunoSEQ multiplex PCR; in TCRdb, only in-frame clones are kept and a portion is missing. The data show over 100,000 clones, with roughly 90% seen just once and less than 2% held by the top ten. This chain connects TRBV27 to TRBJ1-3; TRBD1 is a possible D gene (5 bases). Sample: peripheral blood, taken in the third trimester of pregnancy. The sequence derives from a female donor with multiple sclerosis, enrolled in a pregnancy study. CDR3 sequence (DNA): TGTGCCAGCAGTTTATCAGGGGCTTGGGGAAACACCATATATTTT. Amino acid sequence: CASSLSGAWGNTIYF.